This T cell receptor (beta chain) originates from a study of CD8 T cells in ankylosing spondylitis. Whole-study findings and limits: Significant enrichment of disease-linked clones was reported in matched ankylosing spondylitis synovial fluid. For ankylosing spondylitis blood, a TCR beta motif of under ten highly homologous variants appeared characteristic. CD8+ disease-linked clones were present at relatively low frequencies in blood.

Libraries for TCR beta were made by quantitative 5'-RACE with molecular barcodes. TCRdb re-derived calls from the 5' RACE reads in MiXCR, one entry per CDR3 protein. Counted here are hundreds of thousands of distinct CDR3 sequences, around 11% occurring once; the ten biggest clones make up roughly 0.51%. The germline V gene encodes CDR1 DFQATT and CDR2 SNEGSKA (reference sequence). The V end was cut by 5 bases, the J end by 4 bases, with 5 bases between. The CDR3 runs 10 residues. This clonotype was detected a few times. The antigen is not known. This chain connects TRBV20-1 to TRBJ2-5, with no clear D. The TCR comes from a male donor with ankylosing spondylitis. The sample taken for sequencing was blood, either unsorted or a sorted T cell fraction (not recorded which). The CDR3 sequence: CSAPVETQYF. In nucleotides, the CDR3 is TGCAGTGCTCCCGTAGAGACCCAGTACTTC.